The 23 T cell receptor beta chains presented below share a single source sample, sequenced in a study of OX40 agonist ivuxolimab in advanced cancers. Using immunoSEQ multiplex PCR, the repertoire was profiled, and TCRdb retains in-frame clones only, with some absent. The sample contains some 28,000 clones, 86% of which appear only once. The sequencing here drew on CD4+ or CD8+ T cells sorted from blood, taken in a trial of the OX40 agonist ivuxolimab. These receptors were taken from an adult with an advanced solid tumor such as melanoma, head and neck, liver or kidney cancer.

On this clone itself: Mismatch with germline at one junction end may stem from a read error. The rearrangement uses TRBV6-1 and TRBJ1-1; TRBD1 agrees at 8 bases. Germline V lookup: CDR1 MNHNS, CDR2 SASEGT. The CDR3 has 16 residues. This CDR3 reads CASSERSPRGRAETFF. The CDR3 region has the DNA TGTGCCAGCAGTGAACGCAGTCCCAGGGGGCGAGCTGAAACTTTCTTT.

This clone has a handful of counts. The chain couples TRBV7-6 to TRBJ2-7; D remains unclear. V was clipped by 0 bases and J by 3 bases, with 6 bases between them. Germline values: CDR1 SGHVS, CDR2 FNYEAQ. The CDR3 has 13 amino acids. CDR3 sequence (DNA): TGTGCCAGCAGCTTAGCGCTCGGCTACGAGCAGTACTTC. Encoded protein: CASSLALGYEQYF.

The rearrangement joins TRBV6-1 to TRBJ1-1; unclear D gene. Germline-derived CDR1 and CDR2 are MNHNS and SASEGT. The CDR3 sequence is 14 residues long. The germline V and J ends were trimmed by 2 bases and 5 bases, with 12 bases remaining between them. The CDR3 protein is CASSEIGSGTEAFF. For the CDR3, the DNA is TGTGCCAGCAGTGAAATCGGCAGCGGGACTGAAGCTTTCTTT.

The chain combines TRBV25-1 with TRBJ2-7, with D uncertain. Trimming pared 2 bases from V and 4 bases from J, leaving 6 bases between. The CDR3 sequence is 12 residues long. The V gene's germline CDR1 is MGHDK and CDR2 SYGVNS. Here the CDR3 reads CASSEGEYEQYF. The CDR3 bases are TGTGCCAGCAGTGAAGGAGAGTACGAGCAGTACTTC.

CDR3 nucleotide sequence: TGTGCCAGCAGTCAGGGGGGTTATGGCTACACCTTC. Translation gives CASSQGGYGYTF. The chain employs TRBV27 and TRBJ1-2; 7 bases agree with TRBD1. V shed 5 bases and J 5 bases; nucleotides not matched to a gene: 2. Germline loops: CDR1 MNHEY, CDR2 SMNVEV (reference sequence). The CDR3 loop spans 12 amino acids.

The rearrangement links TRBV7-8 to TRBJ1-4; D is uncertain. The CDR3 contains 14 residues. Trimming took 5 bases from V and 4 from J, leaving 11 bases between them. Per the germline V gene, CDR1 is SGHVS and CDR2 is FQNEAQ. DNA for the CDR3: TGTGCCAGCAGCCGACTCGCCGGTAATGAAAAACTGTTTTTT. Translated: CASSRLAGNEKLFF.

DNA of the CDR3: TGTGCCAGCAGCCTACCGGGGGTCGGGCAAGCTTTCTTT. Translation: CASSLPGVGQAFF. V and J are TRBV7-2 and TRBJ1-1, with D possibly being TRBD1 (5 bases). The V end was cut by 5 bases, the J end by 9 bases, with 16 bases between. CDR1 is SGHTA, CDR2 FQGNSA, per germline. The CDR3 length is 13 residues.

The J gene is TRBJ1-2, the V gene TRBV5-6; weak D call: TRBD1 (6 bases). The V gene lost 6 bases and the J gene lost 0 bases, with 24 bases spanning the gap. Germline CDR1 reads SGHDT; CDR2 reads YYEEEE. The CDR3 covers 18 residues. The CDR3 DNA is TGTGCCAGCACCCCCCCCGGGGGGGGGCTCGAAGCTAACTATGGCTACACCTTC. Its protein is CASTPPGGGLEANYGYTF.

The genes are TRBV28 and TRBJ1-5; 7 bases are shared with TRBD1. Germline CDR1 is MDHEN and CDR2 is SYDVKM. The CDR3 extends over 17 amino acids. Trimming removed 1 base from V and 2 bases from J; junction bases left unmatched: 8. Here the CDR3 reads CASSLFQGEWGNQPQHF. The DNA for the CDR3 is TGTGCCAGCAGTTTATTCCAGGGGGAATGGGGCAATCAGCCCCAGCATTTT.

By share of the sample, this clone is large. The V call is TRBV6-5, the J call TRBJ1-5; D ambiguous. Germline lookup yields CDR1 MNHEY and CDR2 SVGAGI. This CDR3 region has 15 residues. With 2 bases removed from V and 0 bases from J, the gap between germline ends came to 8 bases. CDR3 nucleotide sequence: TGTGCCAGCAGTTACGACGGGAGTAGCAATCAGCCCCAGCATTTT. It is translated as CASSYDGSSNQPQHF.

The CDR3 DNA follows: TGTGCCAGCTTGACAGGACAGTATGGCTACACCTTC. As protein: CASLTGQYGYTF. V gene TRBV19 combines with J gene TRBJ1-2; tentatively, D is TRBD1 (6 bases). The CDR3 extends over 12 amino acids. Deletions cut 9 bases from V and 5 bases from J, with 13 bases between. Germline CDR1 LNHDA, CDR2 SQIVND (reference sequence).

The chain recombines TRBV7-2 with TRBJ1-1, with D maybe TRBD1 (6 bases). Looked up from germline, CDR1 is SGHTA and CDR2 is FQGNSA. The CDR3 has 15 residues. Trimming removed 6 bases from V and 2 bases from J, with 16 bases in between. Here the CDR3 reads CASSLLGGGNTEAFF. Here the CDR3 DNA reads TGTGCCAGCAGTCTATTAGGGGGGGGTAACACTGAAGCTTTCTTT.

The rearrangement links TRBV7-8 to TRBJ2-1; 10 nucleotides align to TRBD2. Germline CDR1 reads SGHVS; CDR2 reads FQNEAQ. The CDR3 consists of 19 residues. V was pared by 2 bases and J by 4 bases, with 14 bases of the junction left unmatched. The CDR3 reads CASSLLQAGGPRGYNEQFF. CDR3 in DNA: TGTGCCAGCAGCTTATTACAAGCGGGGGGGCCTCGTGGTTACAATGAGCAGTTCTTC. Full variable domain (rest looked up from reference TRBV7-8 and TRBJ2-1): GAGVSQSPRYKVAKRGQDVALRCDPISGHVSLFWYQQALGQGPEFLTYFQNEAQLDKSGLPSDRFFAERPEGSVSTLKIQRTQQEDSAVYLCASSLLQAGGPRGYNEQFFGPGTRLTVL.

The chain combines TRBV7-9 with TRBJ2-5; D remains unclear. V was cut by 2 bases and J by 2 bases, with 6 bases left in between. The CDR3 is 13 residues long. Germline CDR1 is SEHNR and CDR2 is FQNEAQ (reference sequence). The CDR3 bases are TGTGCCAGCAGCTTATATAGGCAAGAGACCCAGTACTTC. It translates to CASSLYRQETQYF.

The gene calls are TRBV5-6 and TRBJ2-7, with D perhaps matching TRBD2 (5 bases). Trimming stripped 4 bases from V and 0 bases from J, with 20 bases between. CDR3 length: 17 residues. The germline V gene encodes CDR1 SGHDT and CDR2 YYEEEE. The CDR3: CASSPEHERTFSYEQYF. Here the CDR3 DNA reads TGTGCCAGCAGCCCGGAACATGAACGGACTTTCTCCTACGAGCAGTACTTC.

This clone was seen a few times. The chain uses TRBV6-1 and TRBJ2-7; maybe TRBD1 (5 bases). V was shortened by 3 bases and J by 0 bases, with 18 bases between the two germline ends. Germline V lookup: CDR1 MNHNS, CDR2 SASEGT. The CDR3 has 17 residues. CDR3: CASSDTLFEDNSYEQYF. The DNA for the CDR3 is TGTGCCAGCAGTGATACCCTGTTTGAGGACAACTCCTACGAGCAGTACTTC.

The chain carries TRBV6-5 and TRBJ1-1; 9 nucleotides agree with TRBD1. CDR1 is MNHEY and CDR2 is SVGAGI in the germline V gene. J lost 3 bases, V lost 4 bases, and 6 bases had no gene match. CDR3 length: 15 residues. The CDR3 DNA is TGTGCCAGCAGTTTCTTCGACAGGGGGGACACTGAAGCTTTCTTT. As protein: CASSFFDRGDTEAFF.

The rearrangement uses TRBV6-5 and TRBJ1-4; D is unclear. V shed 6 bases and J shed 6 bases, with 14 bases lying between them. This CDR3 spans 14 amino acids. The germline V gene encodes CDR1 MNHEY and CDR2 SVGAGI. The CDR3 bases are TGTGCCAGCAGCCCGGAGCTGAATGATGAAAAACTGTTTTTT. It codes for CASSPELNDEKLFF.

CDR3 sequence: CASSYSLDRVGVNEKLFF. As DNA, the CDR3 is TGCGCCAGCAGTTATTCCCTGGACAGGGTAGGGGTTAATGAAAAACTGTTTTTT. The rearrangement joins TRBV5-1 to TRBJ1-4; 8 positions agree with TRBD1. The CDR3 length is 18 residues. CDR1 and CDR2 from the germline V gene are SGHRS and YFSETQ. J gave up 4 bases and V 5 bases, and 16 bases lay outside the gene matches.

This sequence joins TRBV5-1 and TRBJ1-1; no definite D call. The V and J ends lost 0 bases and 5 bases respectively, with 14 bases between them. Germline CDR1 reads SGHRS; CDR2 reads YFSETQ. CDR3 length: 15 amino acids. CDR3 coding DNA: TGCGCCAGCAGCTTGGGCATTGACGGTGGAACTGAAGCTTTCTTT. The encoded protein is CASSLGIDGGTEAFF.

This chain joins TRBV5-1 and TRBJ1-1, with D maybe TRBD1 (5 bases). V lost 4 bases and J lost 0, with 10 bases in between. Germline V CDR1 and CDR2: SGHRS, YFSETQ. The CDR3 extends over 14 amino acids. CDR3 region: CASSPDSMNTEAFF. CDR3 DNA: TGCGCCAGCAGCCCCGACAGTATGAACACTGAAGCTTTCTTT.

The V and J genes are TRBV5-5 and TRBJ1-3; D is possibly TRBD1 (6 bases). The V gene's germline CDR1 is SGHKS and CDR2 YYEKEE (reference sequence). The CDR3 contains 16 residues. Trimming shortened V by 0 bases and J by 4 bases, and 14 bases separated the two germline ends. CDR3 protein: CASSLAEQGSGNTIYF. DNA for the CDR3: TGTGCCAGCAGCTTGGCCGAGCAGGGGTCAGGAAACACCATATATTTT. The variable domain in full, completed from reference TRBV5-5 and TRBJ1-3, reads DAGVTQSPTHLIKTRGQQVTLRCSPISGHKSVSWYQQVLGQGPQFIFQYYEKEERGRGNFPDRFSARQFPNYSSELNVNALLLGDSALYLCASSLAEQGSGNTIYFGEGSWLTVV.

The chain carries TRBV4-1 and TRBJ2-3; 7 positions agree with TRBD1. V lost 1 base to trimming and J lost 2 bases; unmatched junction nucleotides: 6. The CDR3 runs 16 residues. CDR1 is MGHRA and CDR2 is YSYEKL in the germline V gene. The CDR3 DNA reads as TGCGCCAGCAGCCAAGCCTGGGACAGAGACACAGATACGCAGTATTTT. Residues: CASSQAWDRDTDTQYF.